This T cell receptor beta chain is from a study of blood T cells in healthy people across ages. Whole-study context: Capture by template switching was about one barcoded beta molecule per two T cells. Study conclusions and caveats: The recorded TCR beta diversity per million T cells decreased in a roughly linear manner with age.

Germline values: CDR1 SEHNR, CDR2 FQNEAQ (reference sequence). CDR3 length: 15 amino acids. V shed 3 bases, J shed 4 bases, and the junction held 7 bases outside the gene matches. A second PCR of 7 to 11 cycles used a sample-barcoded 5' primer and a J-beta primer mix. TCRdb re-called the 5' RACE reads with MiXCR, one entry per CDR3 protein. The sample consists of about 730,000 distinct CDR3 sequences, roughly two fifths of them appearing once. About this clonotype: The antigen remains undetermined.

The sample was blood. The chain has TRBV7-9 and TRBJ2-7; 9 nucleotides match TRBD2. This sequence was found in a woman aged 55-70 years in good health. CDR3 nucleotide sequence: TGTGCCAGCAGCTTTGCGACTAGCGGCGGATACGAGCAGTACTTC. Translation: CASSFATSGGYEQYF.